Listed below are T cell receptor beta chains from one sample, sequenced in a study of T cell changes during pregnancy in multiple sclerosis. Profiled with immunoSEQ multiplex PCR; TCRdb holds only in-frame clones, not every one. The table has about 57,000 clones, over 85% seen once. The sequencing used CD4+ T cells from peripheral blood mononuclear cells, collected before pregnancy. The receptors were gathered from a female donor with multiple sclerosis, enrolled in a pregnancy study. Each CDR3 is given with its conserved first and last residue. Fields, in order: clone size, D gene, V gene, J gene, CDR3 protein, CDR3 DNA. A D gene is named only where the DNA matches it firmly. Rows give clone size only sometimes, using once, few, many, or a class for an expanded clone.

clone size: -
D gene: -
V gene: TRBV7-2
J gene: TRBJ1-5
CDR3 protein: CASSPFAGNQPQHF
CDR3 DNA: TGTGCCAGCAGCCCCTTTGCAGGAAATCAGCCCCAGCATTTT

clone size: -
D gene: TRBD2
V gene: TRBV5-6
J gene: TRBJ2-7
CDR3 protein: CASSFSGGGYEQYF
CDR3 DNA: TGTGCCAGCAGCTTTAGCGGGGGGGGTTACGAGCAGTACTTC

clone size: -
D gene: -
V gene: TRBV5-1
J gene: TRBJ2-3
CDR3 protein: CASSLAHSTDTQYF
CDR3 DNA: TGCGCCAGCAGCTTGGCCCATAGCACAGATACGCAGTATTTT

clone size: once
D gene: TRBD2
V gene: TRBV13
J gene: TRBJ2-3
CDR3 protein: CASRSLAGEATDTQYF
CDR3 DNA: TGTGCCAGCAGATCACTAGCGGGAGAGGCGACAGATACGCAGTATTTT

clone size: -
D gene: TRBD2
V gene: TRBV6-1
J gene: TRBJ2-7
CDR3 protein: CASSETSGPYEQYF
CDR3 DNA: TGTGCCAGCAGTGAAACTAGCGGTCCCTACGAGCAGTACTTC

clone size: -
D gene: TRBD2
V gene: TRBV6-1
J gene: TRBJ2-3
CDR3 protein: CASVLAGGTDTQYF
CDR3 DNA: TGTGCCAGCGTACTAGCGGGAGGGACAGATACGCAGTATTTT

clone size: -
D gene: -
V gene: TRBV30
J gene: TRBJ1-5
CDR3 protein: CAWSGGLNQPQHF
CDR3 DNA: TGTGCCTGGAGTGGAGGGTTGAATCAGCCCCAGCATTTT

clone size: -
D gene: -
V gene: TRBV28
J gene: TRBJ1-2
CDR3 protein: CASSVGGGADYGYTF
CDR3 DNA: TGTGCCAGCAGCGTTGGAGGGGGGGCGGACTATGGCTACACCTTC

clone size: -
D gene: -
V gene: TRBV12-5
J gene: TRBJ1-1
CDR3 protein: CASGLVLGHRNTEAFF
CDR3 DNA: TGTGCTAGTGGTTTGGTACTGGGACATCGGAACACTGAAGCTTTCTTT

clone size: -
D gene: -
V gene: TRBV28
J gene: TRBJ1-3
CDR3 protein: CASSFSGSGNTIYF
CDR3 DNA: TGTGCCAGCAGTTTCTCCGGGTCCGGAAACACCATATATTTT

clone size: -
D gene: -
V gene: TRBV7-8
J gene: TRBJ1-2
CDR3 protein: CASSLAGGGGYTF
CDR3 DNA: TGTGCCAGCAGCTTAGCAGGGGGAGGGGGCTACACCTTC

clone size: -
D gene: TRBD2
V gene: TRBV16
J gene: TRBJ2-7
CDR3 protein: CASSQTGLAGARNEQYF
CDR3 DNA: TGTGCCAGCAGCCAGACGGGACTAGCGGGAGCAAGGAACGAGCAGTACTTC

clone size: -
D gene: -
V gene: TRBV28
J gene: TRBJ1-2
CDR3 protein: CASSYGLKRYGYTF
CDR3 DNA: TGTGCCAGCAGTTACGGACTCAAGAGGTATGGCTACACCTTC

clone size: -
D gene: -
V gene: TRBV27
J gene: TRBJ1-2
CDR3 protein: CASSYAASYGYTF
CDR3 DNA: TGTGCCAGCAGTTATGCGGCGAGCTATGGCTACACCTTC

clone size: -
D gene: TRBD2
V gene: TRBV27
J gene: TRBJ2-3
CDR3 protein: CASSLSIGLASTDTQYF
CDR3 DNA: TGTGCCAGCAGTTTATCGATCGGACTAGCTAGCACAGATACGCAGTATTTT

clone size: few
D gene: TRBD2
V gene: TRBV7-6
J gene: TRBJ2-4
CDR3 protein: CASSQGLAGGKAKNIQYF
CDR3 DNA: TGTGCCAGCAGCCAGGGACTAGCGGGAGGAAAAGCCAAAAACATTCAGTACTTC

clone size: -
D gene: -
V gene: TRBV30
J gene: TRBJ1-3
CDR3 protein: CAWIRDSWSATIYF
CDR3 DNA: TGTGCCTGGATTAGGGACTCCTGGAGTGCCACCATATATTTT

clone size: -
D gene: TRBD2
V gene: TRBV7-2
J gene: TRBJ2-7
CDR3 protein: CASSPRTSGRGEQYF
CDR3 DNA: TGTGCCAGCAGCCCGAGGACTAGCGGGAGAGGCGAGCAGTACTTC

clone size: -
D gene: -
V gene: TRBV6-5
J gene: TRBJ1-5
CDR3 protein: CASRGLGSNQPQHF
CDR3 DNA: TGTGCCAGCAGGGGGCTGGGTTCGAATCAGCCCCAGCATTTT

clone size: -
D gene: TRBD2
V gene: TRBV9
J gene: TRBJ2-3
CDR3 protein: CASSVPSGYTDTQYF
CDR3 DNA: TGTGCCAGCAGCGTCCCTAGCGGTTACACAGATACGCAGTATTTT

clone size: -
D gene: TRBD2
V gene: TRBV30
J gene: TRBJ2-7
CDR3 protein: CAWSVGSGSEQYF
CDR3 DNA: TGTGCCTGGAGTGTGGGTAGCGGGAGTGAGCAGTACTTC

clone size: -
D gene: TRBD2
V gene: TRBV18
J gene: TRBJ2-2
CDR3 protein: CASSHRGRANTGELFF
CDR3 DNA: TGTGCCAGCTCACATCGCGGGAGGGCGAACACCGGGGAGCTGTTTTTT

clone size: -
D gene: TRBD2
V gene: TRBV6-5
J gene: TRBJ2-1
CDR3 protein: CASSPGLPSDEQFF
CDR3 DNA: TGTGCCAGCAGTCCGGGACTACCCTCGGATGAGCAGTTCTTC

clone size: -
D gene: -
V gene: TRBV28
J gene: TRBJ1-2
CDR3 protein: CASSFGGSRAAGYTF
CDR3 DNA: TGTGCCAGCAGTTTCGGAGGGTCCAGGGCCGCAGGCTACACCTTC

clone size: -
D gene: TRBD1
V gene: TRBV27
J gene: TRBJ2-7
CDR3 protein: CASSTGGASVEQYF
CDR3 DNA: TGTGCCAGCAGTACAGGGGGAGCATCCGTCGAGCAGTACTTC

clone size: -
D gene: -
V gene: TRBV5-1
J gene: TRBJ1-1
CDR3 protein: CASSATGSATEAFF
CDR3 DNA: TGCGCCAGCAGCGCAACAGGGTCGGCCACTGAAGCTTTCTTT